This T cell receptor beta chain comes out of a study of T cells in Graves' hyperthyroidism and ophthalmopathy. The germline V and J ends were trimmed by 10 bases and 2 bases, with 15 bases remaining between them. The CDR3 extends over 13 amino acids. Germline V CDR1 and CDR2: MNHNS, SASEGT. The study based diagnoses on clinical symptoms, serum thyroxine and TRAb, thyroid ultrasound and orbital computed tomography. In its sample, this clonotype was seen many times. The TCR beta CDR3 regions underwent amplification using RNA transcripts as the source. During a first-round RT-PCR of the TCR CDR3, the HTBI primer set was used. TCRdb ran MiXCR on the multiplex PCR reads and lists one entry per CDR3 protein. In the table there are a few hundred thousand distinct CDR3 sequences, about 15% of which are singletons.

The sample was blood. The receptor comes from a woman in her thirties with Graves' hyperthyroidism. This chain uses TRBV6-1 with TRBJ2-7; D perhaps matches TRBD1 (6 bases). CDR3 amino acids: CATVGQGTYEQYF. The CDR3 DNA reads TGTGCCACCGTCGGGCAGGGGACCTACGAGCAGTACTTC.